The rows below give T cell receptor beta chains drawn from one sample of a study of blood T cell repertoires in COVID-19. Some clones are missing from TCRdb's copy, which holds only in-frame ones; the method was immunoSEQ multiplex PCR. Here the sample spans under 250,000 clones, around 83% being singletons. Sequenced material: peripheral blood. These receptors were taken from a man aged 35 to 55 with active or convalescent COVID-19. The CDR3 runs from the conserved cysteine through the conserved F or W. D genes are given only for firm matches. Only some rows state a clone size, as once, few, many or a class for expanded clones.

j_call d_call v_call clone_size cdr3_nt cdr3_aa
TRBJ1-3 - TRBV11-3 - TGTGCCAGCAGCTTAGCTCGAAACACCATATATTTT CASSLARNTIYF
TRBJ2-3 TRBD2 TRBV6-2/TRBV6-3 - TGTGCCAGCAGTCATAGCGGGTTTAGCACAGATACGCAGTATTTT CASSHSGFSTDTQYF
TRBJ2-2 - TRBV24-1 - TGTGCCACCTGGGGAGGCGGGGCCGGGGAGCTGTTTTTT CATWGGGAGELFF
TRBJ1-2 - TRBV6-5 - TGTGCCAGCAGTTACAACGGGGGTTCTTTGAATGGCTACACCTTC CASSYNGGSLNGYTF
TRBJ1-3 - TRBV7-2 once TGTGCCAGCAGCTTAGGGGCAGGGGTAAACACCATATATTTT CASSLGAGVNTIYF
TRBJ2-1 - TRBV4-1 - TGCGCCAGCAGCCAAGGGGGCCCCGGGAGTTCTTACAATGAGCAGTTCTTC CASSQGGPGSSYNEQFF
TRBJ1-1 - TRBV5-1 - TGCGCCAGCCACACAGGAAGGACAGATACGGACACTGAAGCTTTCTTT CASHTGRTDTDTEAFF
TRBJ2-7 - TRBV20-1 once TGCAGTGCTCTAAACAGCTACGAGCAGTACTTC CSALNSYEQYF
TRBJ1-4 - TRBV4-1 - TGCGCCAGCAGCCAAGGACAGAAGCCTAATGAAAAACTGTTTTTT CASSQGQKPNEKLFF
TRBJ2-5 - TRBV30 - TGTGCCTGGAGTGTACGGAGGGAGAGGTGGGAGACCCAGTACTTC CAWSVRRERWETQYF